The 5 T cell receptor beta chains in this list originate from one sample, sequenced in a study of blood T cell repertoires in COVID-19 (dated by TCRdb to 2020 to 2021). Library creation used the immunoSEQ multiplex PCR assay. Entries here come from immuneACCESS through TCRdb and include only in-frame sequences with V and J called. Some clones fail to appear in such tables; in the studies checked, an unresolved V gene covers under half of the shortfall, and the cause of the remainder is unknown. This sample comprises 120,000 to 150,000 clones, more than 80% of them detected only once. Over 7.5% of the sample belongs to the ten largest clones. Sequencing was carried out using peripheral blood. Every receptor here comes from a woman over 75 in a cohort sampled during active or convalescent COVID-19.

As DNA, the CDR3 is TGTGCCAGCAGTGTTTTGGCAACTCAGCCCCAGCATTTT. Protein product: CASSVLATQPQHF. The chain has TRBV2 and TRBJ1-5; no clear D. Trimming removed 4 bases at V and 6 bases at J, with 10 bases between. This CDR3 region has 13 residues. Germline-derived CDR1 and CDR2 are SNHLY and FYNNEI.

This chain links TRBV11-2 with TRBJ1-2; 9 bases align to TRBD1. J was trimmed by 3 bases and V by 5 bases; bases with no gene match: 4. Germline CDR1 SGHAT, CDR2 FQNNGV. The CDR3 covers 14 residues. The CDR3: CASSRTGGYYGYTF. The CDR3 DNA sequence: TGTGCCAGCAGCCGCACAGGGGGCTACTATGGCTACACCTTC.

This rearrangement joins TRBV7-9 to TRBJ2-3; perhaps TRBD2 as D (5 bases). The CDR3 loop spans 16 amino acids. Trimming took 0 bases from V and 1 from J, leaving 11 bases between them. CDR1 and CDR2 from the germline V gene are SEHNR and FQNEAQ (reference sequence). CDR3: CASSLARAGRTDTQYF. CDR3 DNA: TGTGCCAGCAGCTTAGCGCGGGCGGGCCGCACAGATACGCAGTATTTT. The whole variable domain, remainder taken from reference TRBV7-9 and TRBJ2-3, is DTGVSQNPRHKITKRGQNVTFRCDPISEHNRLYWYRQTLGQGPEFLTYFQNEAQLEKSRLLSDRFSAERPKGSFSTLEIQRTEQGDSAMYLCASSLARAGRTDTQYFGPGTRLTVL.

V is TRBV10-3 and J is TRBJ1-1, with TRBD1 identical over 8 bases. Per germline, CDR1 ENHRY and CDR2 SYGVKD. Germline trimming cut 6 bases from V and 1 base from J; bases unmatched to any gene: 4. This CDR3 spans 14 amino acids. CDR3 sequence (DNA): TGTGCCATCAGACAGCAGGGGGCGAACACTGAAGCTTTCTTT. Protein sequence: CAIRQQGANTEAFF.

The genes are TRBV6-5 and TRBJ2-7, with D perhaps matching TRBD1 (6 bases). This CDR3 has 14 residues. V was clipped by 11 bases and J by 0 bases, with 17 bases between them. CDR1 is MNHEY, CDR2 SVGAGI, per germline. CDR3: CAAAHGQPSYEQYF. CDR3 DNA sequence: TGTGCCGCCGCCCATGGACAGCCCTCCTACGAGCAGTACTTC.